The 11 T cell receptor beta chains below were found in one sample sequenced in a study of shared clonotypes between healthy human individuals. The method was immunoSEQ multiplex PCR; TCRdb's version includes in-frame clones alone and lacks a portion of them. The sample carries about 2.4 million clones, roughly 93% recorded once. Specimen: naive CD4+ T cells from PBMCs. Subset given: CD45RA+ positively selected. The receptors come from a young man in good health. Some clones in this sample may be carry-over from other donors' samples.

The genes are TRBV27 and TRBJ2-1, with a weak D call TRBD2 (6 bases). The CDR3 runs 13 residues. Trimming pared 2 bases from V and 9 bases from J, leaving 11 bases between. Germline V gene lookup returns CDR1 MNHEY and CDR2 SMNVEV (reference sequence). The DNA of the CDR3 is TGTGCCAGCAGTTTAGTGGAGGGCCTTGAGCAGTTCTTC. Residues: CASSLVEGLEQFF.

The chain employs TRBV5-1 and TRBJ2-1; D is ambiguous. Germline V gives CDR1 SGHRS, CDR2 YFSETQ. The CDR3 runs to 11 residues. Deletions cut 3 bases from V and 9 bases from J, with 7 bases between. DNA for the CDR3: TGCGCCAGCAGCTCAGGCCCTGAGCAGTTCTTC. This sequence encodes CASSSGPEQFF.

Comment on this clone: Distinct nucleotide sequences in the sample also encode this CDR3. The CDR3 region is CASSPTAGANVLTF. The CDR3, as DNA: TGTGCCAGCAGCCCAACAGCTGGGGCCAACGTCCTGACTTTC. V and J are TRBV9 and TRBJ2-6; no clear D. Germline V gene data show CDR1 as SGDLS and CDR2 as YYNGEE. Trimming took 4 bases from V and 2 from J, leaving 7 bases between them. The CDR3 spans 14 residues.

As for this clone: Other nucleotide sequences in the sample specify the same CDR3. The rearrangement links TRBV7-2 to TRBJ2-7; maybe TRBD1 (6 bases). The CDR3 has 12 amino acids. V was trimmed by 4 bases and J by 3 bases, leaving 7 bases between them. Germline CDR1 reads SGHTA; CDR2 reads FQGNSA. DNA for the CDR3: TGTGCCAGCAGCTCACAGGGCTACGAGCAGTACTTC. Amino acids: CASSSQGYEQYF.

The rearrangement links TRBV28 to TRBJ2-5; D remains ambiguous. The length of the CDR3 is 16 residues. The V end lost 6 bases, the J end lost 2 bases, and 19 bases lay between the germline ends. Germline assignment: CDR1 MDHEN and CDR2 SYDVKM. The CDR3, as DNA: TGTGCCAGCAGCCCGCAACCCCCGTATATACAAGAGACCCAGTACTTC. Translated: CASSPQPPYIQETQYF.

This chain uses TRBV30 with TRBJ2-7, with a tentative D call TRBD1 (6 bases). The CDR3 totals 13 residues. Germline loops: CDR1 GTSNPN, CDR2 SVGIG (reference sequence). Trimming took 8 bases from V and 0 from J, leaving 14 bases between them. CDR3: CAGGQYNSYEQYF. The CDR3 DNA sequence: TGTGCCGGCGGACAGTACAACTCCTACGAGCAGTACTTC. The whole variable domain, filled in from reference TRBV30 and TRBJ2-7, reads SQTIHQWPATLVQPVGSPLSLECTVEGTSNPNLYWYRQAAGRGLQLLFYSVGIGQISSEVPQNLSASRPQDRQFILSSKKLLLSDSGFYLCAGGQYNSYEQYFGPGTRLTVT.

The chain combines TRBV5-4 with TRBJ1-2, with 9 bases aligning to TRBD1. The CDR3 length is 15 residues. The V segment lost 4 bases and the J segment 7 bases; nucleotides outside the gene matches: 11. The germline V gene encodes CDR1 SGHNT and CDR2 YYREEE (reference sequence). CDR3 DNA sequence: TGTGCCAGCAGCCGACCGGGACAGGGTTTCTTTGGCTACACCTTC. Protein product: CASSRPGQGFFGYTF. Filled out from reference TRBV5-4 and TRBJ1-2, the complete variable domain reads ETGVTQSPTHLIKTRGQQVTLRCSSQSGHNTVSWYQQALGQGPQFIFQYYREEENGRGNFPPRFSGLQFPNYSSELNVNALELDDSALYLCASSRPGQGFFGYTFGSGTRLTVV.

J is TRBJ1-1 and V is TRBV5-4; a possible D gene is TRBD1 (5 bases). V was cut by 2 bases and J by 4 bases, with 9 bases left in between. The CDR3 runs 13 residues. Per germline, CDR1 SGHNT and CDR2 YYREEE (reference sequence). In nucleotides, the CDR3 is TGTGCCAGCAGCTTCGGACATCTCACTGAAGCTTTCTTT. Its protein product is CASSFGHLTEAFF.

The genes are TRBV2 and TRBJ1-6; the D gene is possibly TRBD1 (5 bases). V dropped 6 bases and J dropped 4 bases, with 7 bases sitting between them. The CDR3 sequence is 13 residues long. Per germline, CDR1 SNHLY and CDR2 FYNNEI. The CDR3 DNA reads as TGTGCCAGCAGGACAGATTATAATTCACCCCTCCACTTT. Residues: CASRTDYNSPLHF.

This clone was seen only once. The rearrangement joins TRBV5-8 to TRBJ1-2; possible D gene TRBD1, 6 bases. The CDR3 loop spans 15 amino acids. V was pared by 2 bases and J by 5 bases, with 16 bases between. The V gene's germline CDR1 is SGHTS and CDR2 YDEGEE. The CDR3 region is CASSFTGKTAYGYTF. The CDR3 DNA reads TGTGCCAGCAGCTTCACAGGGAAAACAGCGTATGGCTACACCTTC.

The CDR3 loop is CASSLPGQGTYNEQFF. The CDR3 DNA sequence: TGTGCCAGCAGTTTACCCGGACAGGGTACATACAATGAGCAGTTCTTC. The chain carries TRBV28 and TRBJ2-1, with TRBD1 matching over 8 bases. The ends lost 2 bases at V and 4 bases at J; junction bases unmatched: 7. Germline V lookup: CDR1 MDHEN, CDR2 SYDVKM. CDR3 length: 16 amino acids.